What follows are 28 T cell receptor beta chains derived from one specimen sequenced in a study of cytomegalovirus exposure and HLA in healthy donors. Primers included in the PCR were 60 Vbeta and 13 Jbeta primers. The table came from immunoSEQ multiplex PCR; TCRdb's copy has only in-frame clones and leaves some out. The sample totals roughly 190,000 clones. Sequenced material: PBMCs. The receptors stem from a woman aged 18 to 35 in good health and CMV-seropositive.

The rearrangement links TRBV11-2 to TRBJ1-1, with D possibly TRBD1 on 6 matching bases. Trimming shortened V by 5 bases and J by 4 bases, and 14 bases separated the two germline ends. The CDR3 runs to 14 residues. From germline, CDR1 is SGHAT and CDR2 FQNNGV. CDR3 residues: CASSLRTAGTEAFF. The CDR3 DNA reads TGTGCCAGCAGCCTAAGGACAGCCGGCACTGAAGCTTTCTTT.

The genes are TRBV30 and TRBJ2-5; the match to TRBD2 covers 15 bases. Germline CDR1 reads GTSNPN; CDR2 reads SVGIG (reference sequence). V shed 2 bases and J 3 bases; nucleotides not matched to a gene: 4. CDR3 length: 16 amino acids. CDR3 loop: CAWSRGLAGGKETQYF. The CDR3, as DNA: TGTGCCTGGAGTAGGGGACTAGCGGGGGGAAAAGAGACCCAGTACTTC.

The chain carries TRBV6-5 and TRBJ1-1; the D gene is possibly TRBD1 (6 bases). Germline CDR1 reads MNHEY; CDR2 reads SVGAGI. CDR3 size: 13 residues. V was clipped by 10 bases and J by 8 bases, with 20 bases between them. CDR3 nucleotide sequence: TGTGCCACCCGATTGGGAGGGGGGGACGAAGCTTTCTTT. This sequence encodes CATRLGGGDEAFF.

V and J are TRBV29-1 and TRBJ1-4, with 9 bases lining up with TRBD1. CDR1 SQVTM and CDR2 ANQGSEA come from the germline V gene. V dropped 3 bases and J dropped 8; count of bases not matched to a gene: 4. The CDR3 is 13 residues long. As DNA, the CDR3 is TGCAGCGTTGACTACGGACAGGGGGAAAAACTGTTTTTT. Encoded protein: CSVDYGQGEKLFF.

V gene TRBV6-1 combines with J gene TRBJ2-5; 7 bases map to TRBD1. After removal of 7 bases from V and 5 bases from J, the junction contained 10 bases not matched to a gene. The germline gives CDR1 MNHNS, CDR2 SASEGT. There are 14 residues in the CDR3. The CDR3 spells CASTPTGAWETQYF. DNA for the CDR3: TGTGCCAGCACCCCTACAGGGGCGTGGGAGACCCAGTACTTC.

The V and J genes are TRBV7-2 and TRBJ2-1; 12 bases agree with TRBD2. Germline CDR1 and CDR2: SGHTA and FQGNSA. The CDR3 contains 18 residues. J lost 8 bases, V lost 5 bases, and 16 bases had no gene match. As DNA, the CDR3 is TGTGCCAGCAGCCGTCCTTTTATACTAGCGGGGGGTACCCATGAGCAGTTCTTC. Translation: CASSRPFILAGGTHEQFF.

The chain couples TRBV2 to TRBJ2-7; 11 bases line up with TRBD1. Trimming at V came to 7 bases and at J to 6 bases, leaving 8 bases not matched to a gene. The germline V gene has CDR1 SNHLY and CDR2 FYNNEI. The CDR3 runs to 14 residues. CDR3 in DNA: TGTGCCAGCACTCCGGGACAGGGGGTTCCCGAGCAGTACTTC. This sequence encodes CASTPGQGVPEQYF.

V and J are TRBV6-5 and TRBJ2-2, with D perhaps matching TRBD1 (5 bases). Germline CDR1 and CDR2: MNHEY and SVGAGI. This CDR3 is built from 13 residues. The V end lost 2 bases, the J end lost 5 bases, and 6 bases lay between the germline ends. The CDR3 here is CASSYKGTGELFF. The CDR3 nucleotides read TGTGCCAGCAGTTACAAGGGGACCGGGGAGCTGTTTTTT.

A note on this clone: This CDR3 is also generated by other DNA sequences in the sample. The chain recombines TRBV27 with TRBJ1-2; 9 positions agree with TRBD1. V was pared by 5 bases and J by 5 bases, with 3 bases of the junction left unmatched. The CDR3 is made up of 13 amino acids. CDR1 MNHEY and CDR2 SMNVEV come from the germline V gene (reference sequence). This chain's CDR3 is CASSPDRGYGYTF. The CDR3 DNA follows: TGTGCCAGCAGTCCGGACAGGGGATATGGCTACACCTTC.

The chain recombines TRBV6-1 with TRBJ2-5, with 10 bases that match TRBD2. The CDR3 length is 13 residues. CDR1 MNHNS and CDR2 SASEGT come from the germline V gene. With V trimmed by 10 bases and J by 4 bases, 6 bases remained unmatched. This CDR3 reads CATGLAAIETQYF. For the CDR3, the DNA is TGTGCCACCGGACTAGCGGCTATAGAGACCCAGTACTTC.

This chain joins TRBV7-2 and TRBJ2-1; D is possibly TRBD2 (5 bases). This CDR3 is 14 amino acids long. The germline V and J ends were trimmed by 5 bases and 5 bases, with 13 bases remaining between them. Germline-derived CDR1 and CDR2 are SGHTA and FQGNSA. The CDR3 DNA sequence: TGTGCCAGCAGCAGGATCGGACTCAACAATGAGCAGTTCTTC. Its translation is CASSRIGLNNEQFF.

The chain links TRBV5-5 to TRBJ1-4; D is possibly TRBD1 (6 bases). Looked up from germline, CDR1 is SGHKS and CDR2 is YYEKEE (reference sequence). V was trimmed by 2 bases and J by 5 bases, leaving 10 bases between them. There are 14 residues in the CDR3. This chain's CDR3 is CASSFSGGNEKLFF. For the CDR3, the DNA is TGTGCCAGCAGCTTCTCGGGGGGCAATGAAAAACTGTTTTTT.

The rearrangement uses TRBV28 and TRBJ1-3, with 7 positions matching TRBD1. CDR1 MDHEN and CDR2 SYDVKM come from the germline V gene. V gave up 6 bases and J gave up 2 bases; unmatched junction bases: 4. The CDR3 extends over 14 amino acids. The CDR3 protein is CASRSQGAGNTIYF. DNA of the CDR3: TGTGCCAGCAGATCCCAGGGGGCTGGAAACACCATATATTTT.

The J gene is TRBJ1-1, the V gene TRBV5-1; D unresolved. The CDR3 contains 14 residues. Germline CDR1 and CDR2: SGHRS and YFSETQ. The V end lost 1 base, the J end lost 3 bases, and 10 bases lay between the germline ends. The DNA for the CDR3 is TGCGCCAGCAGCTTGATCGCGGCGGACACTGAAGCTTTCTTT. Translated, it gives CASSLIAADTEAFF.

V is TRBV29-1 and J is TRBJ1-2, with 7 bases that match TRBD1. Germline loops: CDR1 SQVTM, CDR2 ANQGSEA. This CDR3 comprises 12 residues. With 6 bases clipped from V and 8 bases from J, the junction kept 9 bases outside the gene matches. The CDR3 DNA reads as TGCAGCGTCGCCGGGACAGTATACGGCTACACCTTC. It specifies CSVAGTVYGYTF.

V gene TRBV2 combines with J gene TRBJ1-1; no clear D. The CDR3 has 15 residues. Trimming pared 7 bases from V and 4 bases from J, leaving 19 bases between. CDR1 and CDR2 from the germline V gene are SNHLY and FYNNEI. The chain's CDR3 is CASILTEISGTEAFF. Written as DNA, the CDR3 is TGTGCCAGCATTTTGACTGAGATCTCTGGCACTGAAGCTTTCTTT.

The rearrangement uses TRBV7-9 and TRBJ2-7; TRBD2 agrees at 8 bases. Germline CDR1 and CDR2: SEHNR and FQNEAQ (reference sequence). The CDR3 has 14 amino acids. The V segment lost 5 bases and the J segment 5 bases; nucleotides outside the gene matches: 8. CDR3 in DNA: TGTGCCAGCAGCAAAGAGGGGACTAGTGACGAGCAGTACTTC. This translates into CASSKEGTSDEQYF.

The chain employs TRBV6-5 and TRBJ1-2; 7 bases map to TRBD1. This CDR3 has 13 residues. V shed 6 bases, J shed 4 bases, and the junction held 5 bases outside the gene matches. CDR1 is MNHEY and CDR2 is SVGAGI in the germline V gene. The CDR3 here is CASRLQGSYGYTF. The CDR3 nucleotides read TGTGCCAGCAGGTTACAGGGGTCCTATGGCTACACCTTC.

The V call is TRBV13, the J call TRBJ2-1; 7 bases agree with TRBD2. The V gene end was trimmed by 6 bases and the J gene end by 0 bases; junction bases not matched to a gene: 5. This CDR3 has 15 amino acids. Germline assignment: CDR1 PRHDT and CDR2 FYEKMQ (reference sequence). In nucleotides, the CDR3 is TGTGCCAGCAGAAGGGGAGGGGACTCCTACAATGAGCAGTTCTTC. Translated, it gives CASRRGGDSYNEQFF.

The chain uses TRBV7-2 and TRBJ1-1; 7 bases map to TRBD1. The ends lost 2 bases at V and 8 bases at J; junction bases unmatched: 5. CDR1 SGHTA and CDR2 FQGNSA come from the germline V gene. This CDR3 contains 13 residues. CDR3 in DNA: TGTGCCAGCAGCTTAAGGGACAGCATAGAAGCTTTCTTT. This gives the protein CASSLRDSIEAFF.

V gene TRBV30 combines with J gene TRBJ2-5, with 12 bases aligning to TRBD2. CDR3 length: 14 residues. Germline CDR1 is GTSNPN and CDR2 is SVGIG (reference sequence). Trimming took 5 bases from V and 3 from J; bases not matched to a gene: 4. The CDR3 DNA reads as TGTGCCTGGTATAGACTAGCGGGGGAAGAGACCCAGTACTTC. Its translation: CAWYRLAGEETQYF.

The chain links TRBV19 to TRBJ2-3; D uncertain. Germline V gene sequence: CDR1 LNHDA, CDR2 SQIVND (reference sequence). The V end lost 2 bases, the J end lost 0 bases, and 6 bases lay between the germline ends. The CDR3 loop spans 14 amino acids. This CDR3 reads CASSIQASTDTQYF. The CDR3 coding sequence is TGTGCCAGTAGTATACAGGCTAGCACAGATACGCAGTATTTT. The variable domain in full, completed from reference TRBV19 and TRBJ2-3, reads DGGITQSPKYLFRKEGQNVTLSCEQNLNHDAMYWYRQDPGQGLRLIYYSQIVNDFQKGDIAEGYSVSREKKESFPLTVTSAQKNPTAFYLCASSIQASTDTQYFGPGTRLTVL.

The V call is TRBV11-3, the J call TRBJ2-7; D not certain. The germline V gene encodes CDR1 SGHNT and CDR2 YENEEA. With 5 bases removed from V and 1 base from J, the gap between germline ends came to 15 bases. This CDR3 is 15 amino acids long. The CDR3 coding sequence is TGTGCCAGCAGCGAACACCCCTTGACATCCTACGAGCAGTACTTC. Its protein is CASSEHPLTSYEQYF.

The chain joins TRBV6-1 to TRBJ2-3, with 8 nucleotides matching TRBD1. V was pared by 6 bases and J by 3 bases, with 8 bases of the junction left unmatched. Germline V gene sequence: CDR1 MNHNS, CDR2 SASEGT. The CDR3 extends over 15 amino acids. The CDR3 DNA reads TGTGCCAGCAGCAGGGACAGGAGATCGACAGATACGCAGTATTTT. This sequence encodes CASSRDRRSTDTQYF.

The V and J genes are TRBV15 and TRBJ2-7; tentative D call: TRBD1 (6 bases). The germline CDR1 and CDR2 sequences are LNHNV and YYDKDF (reference sequence). Between the trimmed V and J ends, which lost 2 bases and 3 bases, there was a span of 14 bases. This CDR3 contains 15 residues. CDR3 sequence: CATSRSAGVGYEQYF. The CDR3 bases are TGTGCCACCAGCAGATCCGCAGGGGTCGGCTACGAGCAGTACTTC.

CDR3 loop: CASSPGGGAHPEAFF. The CDR3, as DNA: TGTGCCAGCAGCCCGGGGGGAGGGGCGCACCCTGAAGCTTTCTTT. The chain joins TRBV5-4 to TRBJ1-1; D possibly corresponds to TRBD1 (5 bases). The CDR3 is made up of 15 amino acids. Trimming took off 4 bases at V and 6 bases at J, with 19 bases between the two ends. Germline CDR1 and CDR2: SGHNT and YYREEE (reference sequence).

The chain uses TRBV2 and TRBJ2-2; TRBD1 might be the D (6 bases). Trimming pared 3 bases from V and 4 bases from J, leaving 12 bases between. The V gene's germline CDR1 is SNHLY and CDR2 FYNNEI. The CDR3 spans 15 residues. CDR3 loop: CASSDQGPPTGELFF. The CDR3 region has the DNA TGTGCCAGCAGTGACCAGGGGCCCCCCACCGGGGAGCTGTTTTTT.

This rearrangement joins TRBV11-2 to TRBJ2-7, with TRBD1 matching 9 bases. The CDR3 contains 16 residues. The junction had 8 bases not matched to a gene; V was cut back by 0 bases and J by 5 bases. CDR1 and CDR2 (germline): SGHAT, FQNNGV. CDR3 protein: CASSLDSPGQGNEQYF. The CDR3 DNA reads TGTGCCAGCAGCTTAGACTCCCCGGGACAGGGCAACGAGCAGTACTTC. Drawing the rest from reference TRBV11-2 and TRBJ2-7, the complete variable domain is EAGVAQSPRYKIIEKRQSVAFWCNPISGHATLYWYQQILGQGPKLLIQFQNNGVVDDSQLPKDRFSAERLKGVDSTLKIQPAKLEDSAVYLCASSLDSPGQGNEQYFGPGTRLTVT.